This T cell receptor (beta chain) originates from a study of cytomegalovirus exposure and HLA in healthy donors. Study conclusions and caveats: A missense variant in DCLRE1C was later tied to TCR beta V- and J-gene trimming. Sequencing likely caused a cluster of highly shared sequence variants. A few V segments could not be told apart, such as TRBV6-2 and TRBV6-3, and were left out.

Turning to this clone: No antigen is known for it.

V was pared by 0 bases and J by 8 bases, with 16 bases between. The CDR3 consists of 15 residues. Germline-derived CDR1 and CDR2 are MNHEY and SVGAGI. Vbeta (60) and Jbeta (13) primers were used in the PCR. Per the original data handling: An analysis performed later counted 81 million or so unique TCR beta chains (roughly 9.9 million of them shared). Sequencing was performed with immunoSEQ multiplex PCR; in TCRdb, only in-frame clones are kept and a portion is missing. The D gene and trimming were derived from the DNA, and the V and J assignments and clone size from that table. The listing contains under 40,000 clones.

The sequenced material came from PBMCs. The sequence derives from a woman between 40 and 50 years old in good health and CMV-seropositive. The chain combines TRBV6-5 with TRBJ1-2; D gene unclear. This chain's CDR3 is CASSYSSSLGGGYTF. DNA of the CDR3: TGTGCCAGCAGTTACTCGAGTTCTCTAGGTGGGGGCTACACCTTC.